Shown below are 28 T cell receptor beta chains from a single sample sequenced in a study of cytomegalovirus exposure and HLA in healthy donors. PCR was performed using 60 Vbeta and 13 Jbeta primers. Assay used: immunoSEQ multiplex PCR; TCRdb lists only in-frame clones, some missing. This sample yields 300,000 or so clones, of which around four fifths are seen a single time; about 2% belongs to the top ten. Sequences were obtained from PBMCs. The receptors derive from a woman aged 35 to 49 in good health and CMV-seropositive.

The CDR3 sequence: CASSPAPGGNYEQYF. The CDR3, as DNA: TGTGCCAGCTCACCGGCGCCAGGGGGGAACTACGAGCAGTACTTC. This chain joins TRBV18 and TRBJ2-7; maybe TRBD1 (7 bases). The V gene lost 3 bases and the J gene lost 3 bases, with 15 bases spanning the gap. This CDR3 is built from 15 residues. Germline lookup yields CDR1 KGHSH and CDR2 LQKENI.

This sequence joins TRBV11-2 and TRBJ2-4; D possibly corresponds to TRBD1 (6 bases). The CDR3 runs to 13 residues. Trimming removed 3 bases from V and 8 bases from J, with 11 bases in between. CDR1 and CDR2 (germline): SGHAT, FQNNGV. The CDR3 loop is CASSFTGMDIQYF. CDR3 bases: TGTGCCAGCAGCTTTACAGGGATGGACATTCAGTACTTC. The whole variable domain, remainder taken from reference TRBV11-2 and TRBJ2-4, is EAGVAQSPRYKIIEKRQSVAFWCNPISGHATLYWYQQILGQGPKLLIQFQNNGVVDDSQLPKDRFSAERLKGVDSTLKIQPAKLEDSAVYLCASSFTGMDIQYFGAGTRLSVL.

This clone was found a few times. The V call is TRBV19, the J call TRBJ2-1, with 7 bases matching TRBD2. There are 14 residues in the CDR3. Germline values: CDR1 LNHDA, CDR2 SQIVND (reference sequence). V lost 5 bases and J lost 4; bases outside the gene matches: 5. The CDR3 loop reads CASSAGLLYNEQFF. The CDR3 coding sequence is TGTGCCAGTAGTGCGGGACTACTTTACAATGAGCAGTTCTTC.

This clone is a singleton in its sample. V is TRBV6-5 and J is TRBJ2-5; D is perhaps TRBD2 (6 bases). With 0 bases removed from V and 2 bases from J, the gap between germline ends came to 10 bases. This CDR3 has 15 residues. Germline CDR1 and CDR2: MNHEY and SVGAGI. CDR3 DNA sequence: TGTGCCAGCAGTTACTCGTCGGGGGTTCAAGAGACCCAGTACTTC. Translated: CASSYSSGVQETQYF.

The J gene is TRBJ2-7, the V gene TRBV13; TRBD1 aligns across 11 bases. The V and J ends lost 5 bases and 5 bases, in that order; junction bases with no gene match: 8. The CDR3 sequence is 15 residues long. CDR1 is PRHDT, CDR2 FYEKMQ, per germline (reference sequence). CDR3 DNA sequence: TGTGCCAGCAGCCCCCCCGGACAGGGGGCACACGAGCAGTACTTC. The encoded protein is CASSPPGQGAHEQYF.

The chain employs TRBV5-4 and TRBJ2-2, with 13 bases identical to TRBD2. In germline, CDR1 is SGHNT, CDR2 YYREEE (reference sequence). V was clipped by 4 bases and J by 7 bases; unmatched bases: 7. The CDR3 is 16 residues long. The chain's CDR3 is CASSAGLAGVGGELFF. The CDR3 bases are TGTGCCAGCAGCGCCGGACTAGCGGGAGTTGGCGGGGAGCTGTTTTTT.

This clone was found a few times. J is TRBJ2-1 and V is TRBV6-5; maybe TRBD2 (5 bases). The CDR3 runs 13 residues. Deletions cut 6 bases from V and 4 bases from J, with 10 bases between. CDR1 is MNHEY, CDR2 SVGAGI, per germline. This CDR3 is CASRQTGYNEQFF. CDR3 in DNA: TGTGCCAGCAGACAAACGGGGTACAATGAGCAGTTCTTC.

This chain connects TRBV19 to TRBJ1-1; D gene unclear. V lost 0 bases and J 5 bases, leaving 10 bases between the germline ends. Germline CDR1 LNHDA, CDR2 SQIVND (reference sequence). The CDR3 covers 14 residues. CDR3 DNA sequence: TGTGCCAGTAGTATAGATTCATCGGGGACTGAAGCTTTCTTT. Protein product: CASSIDSSGTEAFF. The complete variable domain, with remaining parts taken from reference TRBV19 and TRBJ1-1, reads DGGITQSPKYLFRKEGQNVTLSCEQNLNHDAMYWYRQDPGQGLRLIYYSQIVNDFQKGDIAEGYSVSREKKESFPLTVTSAQKNPTAFYLCASSIDSSGTEAFFGQGTRLTVV.

The rearrangement joins TRBV28 to TRBJ1-5; D uncertain. The CDR3 covers 12 residues. The V gene's germline CDR1 is MDHEN and CDR2 SYDVKM. Trimming removed 2 bases from V and 9 bases from J, with 8 bases in between. The CDR3 DNA reads TGTGCCAGCAGTTTAAACGGCGGGCCCCAGCATTTT. Translation gives CASSLNGGPQHF.

This clone showed up just once. CDR3 region: CASSTRRGSKDSPLHF. As DNA, the CDR3 is TGTGCCAGTAGTACTCGCAGGGGGAGTAAGGATTCACCCCTCCACTTT. The chain links TRBV19 to TRBJ1-6; 7 bases align to TRBD1. Trimming took 4 bases from V and 8 from J; bases not matched to a gene: 11. The CDR3 totals 16 residues. CDR1 is LNHDA, CDR2 SQIVND, per germline (reference sequence).

The chain uses TRBV4-3 and TRBJ2-7, with 8 bases matching TRBD2. The CDR3 contains 15 residues. With 4 bases clipped from V and 5 bases from J, the junction kept 10 bases outside the gene matches. The germline V gene has CDR1 LGHNA and CDR2 YSLEER. The CDR3 bases are TGCGCCAGCAGCCGAATTAGCGGGATTAGCGACGAGCAGTACTTC. Translating it yields CASSRISGISDEQYF.

The gene calls are TRBV6-1 and TRBJ2-1, with D maybe TRBD1 (7 bases). The CDR3 consists of 15 residues. The V end was cut by 11 bases, the J end by 9 bases, with 26 bases between. From germline, CDR1 is MNHNS and CDR2 SASEGT. The CDR3 DNA is TGTGCCGGGAGGTTTGGGGCAGGGGGGTTGGTTGAGCAGTTCTTC. Its translation is CAGRFGAGGLVEQFF.

This chain joins TRBV5-1 and TRBJ2-7; the match to TRBD2 covers 8 bases. The V segment lost 3 bases and the J segment 6 bases; nucleotides outside the gene matches: 8. The CDR3 loop spans 14 amino acids. Germline CDR1 is SGHRS and CDR2 is YFSETQ. DNA of the CDR3: TGCGCCAGCAGCTCGGGACTAGGGTTGGGCGAGCAGTACTTC. Its translation is CASSSGLGLGEQYF.

The chain is built from TRBV7-6 and TRBJ2-5; the D gene is possibly TRBD1 (6 bases). The CDR3 has 15 amino acids. Trimming removed 5 bases from V and 3 bases from J, with 16 bases in between. From germline, CDR1 is SGHVS and CDR2 FNYEAQ. As DNA, the CDR3 is TGTGCCAGCAGCCGGACAGACCTGGAAAAAGAGACCCAGTACTTC. It codes for CASSRTDLEKETQYF.

The chain has TRBV6-5 and TRBJ1-1; 8 bases are a match to TRBD1. V dropped 4 bases and J dropped 5; count of bases not matched to a gene: 3. The CDR3 sequence is 13 residues long. CDR1 and CDR2 from the germline V gene are MNHEY and SVGAGI. CDR3 in DNA: TGTGCCAGCAGTTTGACAGGGGTAACTGAAGCTTTCTTT. It codes for CASSLTGVTEAFF.

The chain links TRBV10-3 to TRBJ2-5, with TRBD2 matching over 8 bases. The end of the DNA fits TRBJ2-7 better, so the J call may be wrong. This CDR3 has 12 residues. Germline V gene sequence: CDR1 ENHRY, CDR2 SYGVKD. The chain's CDR3 is CASTSVSYEQYF. CDR3 bases: TGTGCCTCGACTAGCGTCTCCTACGAGCAGTACTTC.

V gene TRBV19 combines with J gene TRBJ2-2; 7 bases agree with TRBD1. V shed 10 bases, J shed 5 bases, and the junction held 7 bases outside the gene matches. Germline assignment: CDR1 LNHDA and CDR2 SQIVND (reference sequence). The CDR3 runs 13 residues. CDR3: CATRGSGTGELFF. The CDR3 DNA follows: TGTGCCACCAGGGGGAGCGGAACCGGGGAGCTGTTTTTT.

V gene TRBV5-6 combines with J gene TRBJ2-1; weak D call: TRBD2 (6 bases). Germline V gene lookup returns CDR1 SGHDT and CDR2 YYEEEE. V was trimmed by 4 bases and J by 14 bases, leaving 25 bases between them. The CDR3 runs to 15 residues. The CDR3 DNA reads TGTGCCAGCAGCATGACAGCGGCCTTCATCGGGGGTGAGTTCTTC. Translation: CASSMTAAFIGGEFF.

This clone was detected only a few times. The gene calls are TRBV19 and TRBJ1-4; D may be TRBD1 (6 bases). CDR1 LNHDA and CDR2 SQIVND come from the germline V gene (reference sequence). Trimming shortened V by 6 bases and J by 8 bases, and 19 bases separated the two germline ends. The CDR3 covers 15 residues. CDR3 amino acids: CASRDTGMEREKLFF. CDR3 DNA: TGTGCCAGTAGGGATACAGGGATGGAGCGCGAAAAACTGTTTTTT.

The CDR3 bases are TGTGCCAGCAGCCAAGATAGATACGCGGGGATCAACACCGGGGAGCTGTTTTTT. This gives the protein CASSQDRYAGINTGELFF. V and J are TRBV4-2 and TRBJ2-2; a weak D match, TRBD2 (6 bases). Germline lookup yields CDR1 LGHNA and CDR2 YNFKEQ. CDR3 size: 18 residues. V dropped 0 bases and J dropped 2 bases, with 16 bases sitting between them.

This chain joins TRBV30 and TRBJ2-1; D unclear. Trimming took 6 bases from V and 0 from J, leaving 15 bases between them. Germline CDR1 is GTSNPN and CDR2 is SVGIG (reference sequence). The CDR3 has 15 amino acids. CDR3 sequence (DNA): TGTGCCTGCTCCTTTCGCCTAAGCTCCTACAATGAGCAGTTCTTC. This translates into CACSFRLSSYNEQFF.

The genes are TRBV18 and TRBJ1-4; the D gene is possibly TRBD1 (5 bases). The CDR3 is 17 residues long. Trimming stripped 2 bases from V and 3 bases from J, with 16 bases between. From germline, CDR1 is KGHSH and CDR2 LQKENI. CDR3 bases: TGTGCCAGCTCACCATTCACAGGCCTCTCGGCTAATGAAAAACTGTTTTTT. Translated: CASSPFTGLSANEKLFF.

The chain has TRBV19 and TRBJ2-1, with D possibly matching TRBD1 (5 bases). Trimming cost V 5 bases and J 3 bases, with 8 bases left between them. This CDR3 is built from 13 residues. In germline, CDR1 is LNHDA, CDR2 SQIVND (reference sequence). For the CDR3, the DNA is TGTGCCAGTAGTCCAGGGTTCTACAATGAGCAGTTCTTC. The encoded protein is CASSPGFYNEQFF.

The CDR3 loop is CASSPLPGTGELFF. The CDR3 DNA follows: TGTGCCAGCAGCCCCCTTCCAGGAACCGGGGAGCTGTTTTTT. This chain joins TRBV28 and TRBJ2-2; D ambiguous. The CDR3 runs to 14 residues. V was clipped by 6 bases and J by 5 bases, with 13 bases between them. CDR1 and CDR2 (germline): MDHEN, SYDVKM.

CDR3 region: CASVRGGSKYEQFF. In DNA, the CDR3 is TGTGCCAGCGTCCGTGGCGGGAGTAAATATGAGCAGTTCTTC. The chain employs TRBV28 and TRBJ2-1; 7 nucleotides line up with TRBD2. V shed 8 bases and J 8 bases; nucleotides not matched to a gene: 12. Germline V gene sequence: CDR1 MDHEN, CDR2 SYDVKM. This CDR3 is 14 amino acids long.

This chain links TRBV5-6 with TRBJ2-1; TRBD2 might be the D (5 bases). CDR1 is SGHDT, CDR2 YYEEEE, per germline. The germline V and J ends were trimmed by 0 bases and 2 bases, with 12 bases remaining between them. The CDR3 has 16 residues. Written as DNA, the CDR3 is TGTGCCAGCAGCTTGGACGCGGGTTTCGCCTACAATGAGCAGTTCTTC. Translating gives CASSLDAGFAYNEQFF. Drawing the rest from reference TRBV5-6 and TRBJ2-1, the complete variable domain is DAGVTQSPTHLIKTRGQQVTLRCSPKSGHDTVSWYQQALGQGPQFIFQYYEEEERQRGNFPDRFSGHQFPNYSSELNVNALLLGDSALYLCASSLDAGFAYNEQFFGPGTRLTVL.

Of note for this clone: The sample carries other DNA sequences with the same CDR3. This chain uses TRBV5-1 with TRBJ2-3; 7 bases agree with TRBD1. With V trimmed by 4 bases and J by 2 bases, 4 bases remained unmatched. Germline V lookup: CDR1 SGHRS, CDR2 YFSETQ. The CDR3 sequence is 14 residues long. The CDR3 loop reads CASSLDRITDTQYF. DNA for the CDR3: TGCGCCAGCAGCCTGGACAGGATCACAGATACGCAGTATTTT.

A single count supports this clone. This chain joins TRBV5-1 and TRBJ1-2; 10 bases agree with TRBD1. Germline V gene data show CDR1 as SGHRS and CDR2 as YFSETQ. The CDR3 extends over 15 amino acids. Losses at the gene ends were 7 bases for V and 1 base for J; bases not matched to a gene: 7. For the CDR3, the DNA is TGCGCCAGCCAGAACGGACAGGGGGGTAACTATGGCTACACCTTC. Translating it yields CASQNGQGGNYGYTF.